The TCR beta chain under discussion was sequenced for a study of cytomegalovirus exposure and HLA in healthy donors. The PCR made use of 60 Vbeta and 13 Jbeta primers. Here immunoSEQ multiplex PCR was the method, and the copy in TCRdb shows in-frame clones only, minus some. The sample consists of some 150,000 clones, approximately 72% of them appearing once. The trim removed 3 bases at V and 7 bases at J, leaving 8 bases unmatched. Germline assignment: CDR1 SGHRS and CDR2 YFSETQ. The CDR3 spans 15 residues. This clonotype was obtained from a man between 18 and 35 years old in good health and CMV-seronegative. The J gene is TRBJ2-1, the V gene TRBV5-1, with 9 bases matching TRBD1. The sequenced sample was PBMCs. The CDR3 nucleotides are TGCGCCAGCAGCTCGTTAGACAGGGGGGGGAATGAGCAGTTCTTC. Amino acids: CASSSLDRGGNEQFF.